The 19 T cell receptor beta chains below come from one sample, sequenced in a study of CD8+CD57+ T cells in acquired aplastic anemia. TCR beta VDJ combinations and CDR3 sequences were profiled from genomic DNA. TCRdb re-called the reads with MiXCR, one entry per CDR3 protein. The table includes about 160,000 distinct CDR3 sequences, less than 50% detected once. Patients selected for sequencing had displayed CD8+CD57+ cell expansion by flow cytometry. Sequenced sample: sorted CD4+, CD8+, or CD8+CD57+ T cells (not recorded which) from PBMCs. The receptors come from a human donor with aplastic anemia.

This clonotype has at least ten counts. The V and J genes are TRBV11-2 and TRBJ2-1, with 10 bases identical to TRBD2. This CDR3 has 15 amino acids. Germline CDR1 and CDR2: SGHAT and FQNNGV. Unmatched junction bases numbered 3, after V lost 0 bases and J lost 7 bases. In nucleotides, the CDR3 is TGTGCCAGCAGCTTAGAAGCGGGAGGGCCAAATGAGCAGTTCTTC. Protein product: CASSLEAGGPNEQFF.

This clonotype showed up many times. This chain links TRBV12-3 or TRBV12-4 with TRBJ1-5; no firm D call. The CDR3 extends over 14 amino acids. The V and J ends lost 8 bases and 0 bases respectively, with 11 bases between them. The CDR3 here is CASLDGNSNQPQHF. The CDR3 bases are TGTGCCAGCTTGGACGGTAATAGCAATCAGCCCCAGCATTTT.

This clonotype has ten or more counts. The chain has TRBV11-1 and TRBJ1-1; D not certain. V was clipped by 0 bases and J by 1 base, with 12 bases between them. The germline gives CDR1 SGHAT, CDR2 FQDESV (reference sequence). This CDR3 region has 16 residues. The CDR3 is CASSLAPDDWNTEAFF. CDR3 coding DNA: TGTGCCAGCAGCTTAGCCCCGGACGACTGGAACACTGAAGCTTTCTTT.

This clonotype was seen many times. The chain has TRBV20-1 and TRBJ2-7; 7 bases line up with TRBD2. The junction had 6 bases not matched to a gene; V was cut back by 2 bases and J by 2 bases. The germline CDR1 and CDR2 sequences are DFQATT and SNEGSKA (reference sequence). The CDR3 length is 14 residues. The CDR3 bases are TGCAGTGCTAGAATGCCTAGCGGACCCTACGAGCAGTACTTC. Residues: CSARMPSGPYEQYF.

The J gene is TRBJ2-6, the V gene TRBV20-1; no firm D call. The CDR3 is 15 amino acids. Between the trimmed V and J ends, which lost 4 bases and 0 bases, there was a span of 10 bases. Germline V gene lookup returns CDR1 DFQATT and CDR2 SNEGSKA (reference sequence). The CDR3 coding sequence is TGCAGTGCTATCTTACCGCTCTCTGGGGCCAACGTCCTGACTTTC. It encodes CSAILPLSGANVLTF.

This clonotype was recorded many times. This rearrangement joins TRBV13 to TRBJ1-4, with D perhaps TRBD1 (6 bases). V lost 6 bases to trimming and J lost 8 bases, with 16 bases between them. Per the germline V gene, CDR1 is PRHDT and CDR2 is FYEKMQ (reference sequence). The CDR3 has 14 amino acids. As DNA, the CDR3 is TGTGCCAGCAGTCAACAGGGTGAGGTAGAAAAACTGTTTTTT. Protein sequence: CASSQQGEVEKLFF.

This clonotype was recorded many times. This chain joins TRBV5-1 and TRBJ2-1; TRBD2 aligns across 9 bases. J gave up 5 bases and V 4 bases, and 10 bases lay outside the gene matches. The CDR3 runs to 16 residues. From germline, CDR1 is SGHRS and CDR2 YFSETQ. CDR3 sequence: CASSLSGTSLNNEQFF. Written as DNA, the CDR3 is TGCGCCAGCAGCCTGTCCGGGACTAGCTTAAACAATGAGCAGTTCTTC.

The V and J genes are TRBV9 and TRBJ2-2; 10 bases map to TRBD2. Germline loops: CDR1 SGDLS, CDR2 YYNGEE. The CDR3 runs to 18 residues. V shed 3 bases and J 0 bases; nucleotides not matched to a gene: 8. CDR3 protein: CASSAQTSGLSNTGELFF. The CDR3 nucleotides read TGTGCCAGCAGCGCGCAGACTAGCGGGTTGTCGAACACCGGGGAGCTGTTTTTT.

V and J are TRBV2 and TRBJ1-4; perhaps TRBD1 as D (5 bases). This CDR3 region has 16 residues. Germline loops: CDR1 SNHLY, CDR2 FYNNEI. Trimming removed 1 base from V and 2 bases from J, with 11 bases in between. CDR3 coding DNA: TGTGCCAGCAGTGAAGTGGACACCGGGACTAATGAAAAACTGTTTTTT. Translating gives CASSEVDTGTNEKLFF.

This clonotype has at least ten counts. A read error may account for a junction end that differs from germline. The chain is built from TRBV15 and TRBJ2-7; D is unresolved. This CDR3 region has 13 residues. Germline values: CDR1 LNHNV, CDR2 YYDKDF (reference sequence). DNA of the CDR3: TGTGCCACCAAGTTGCCTCTCTCCCACGAGCAGTACTTC. As protein: CATKLPLSHEQYF. Full variable domain (remainder filled in from reference TRBV15 and TRBJ2-7): DAMVIQNPRYQVTQFGKPVTLSCSQTLNHNVMYWYQQKSSQAPKLLFHYYDKDFNNEADTPDNFQSRRPNTSFCFLDIRSPGLGDTAMYLCATKLPLSHEQYFGPGTRLTVT.

This clonotype was seen a handful of times. This chain links TRBV7-9 with TRBJ2-7; 7 bases map to TRBD1. Trimming at V came to 7 bases and at J to 3 bases, leaving 6 bases not matched to a gene. The germline gives CDR1 SEHNR, CDR2 FQNEAQ (reference sequence). The CDR3 is 13 residues long. The DNA for the CDR3 is TGTGCCAGCAACCCCCAGGGGGACTACGAGCAGTACTTC. It encodes CASNPQGDYEQYF.

This clonotype was observed a handful of times. The V gene is TRBV27, the J gene TRBJ2-7; 9 nucleotides line up with TRBD2. This CDR3 contains 17 residues. Germline CDR1 MNHEY, CDR2 SMNVEV (reference sequence). V lost 1 base and J lost 5; bases outside the gene matches: 12. CDR3 sequence: CASSLYGGLAGTHEQYF. CDR3 nucleotide sequence: TGTGCCAGCAGTTTATATGGCGGTCTAGCGGGAACCCACGAGCAGTACTTC.

The sample holds one count of this clonotype. This chain uses TRBV29-1 with TRBJ2-3; no firm D call. Germline V gene data show CDR1 as SQVTM and CDR2 as ANQGSEA. With 4 bases removed from V and 3 bases from J, the gap between germline ends came to 8 bases. The CDR3 runs to 12 residues. In DNA, the CDR3 is TGCAGCGTTGGCCAGCGAACAGATACGCAGTATTTT. Protein: CSVGQRTDTQYF.

This clonotype was picked up many times. V and J are TRBV7-9 and TRBJ2-7; D perhaps matches TRBD2 (6 bases). V shed 1 base and J shed 3 bases, with 16 bases lying between them. The CDR3 runs to 16 residues. Germline V gene data show CDR1 as SEHNR and CDR2 as FQNEAQ (reference sequence). The CDR3 coding sequence is TGTGCCAGCAGCTTAGGGTGGAGGGTCGATTTCTACGAGCAGTACTTC. Translated: CASSLGWRVDFYEQYF.

In the case of this clonotype: One junction end does not reproduce the germline sequence, and a read error may be involved. The rearrangement links TRBV5-1 to TRBJ1-1; TRBD1 is a possible D gene (5 bases). In germline, CDR1 is SGHRS, CDR2 YFSETQ. This CDR3 spans 13 amino acids. Here the CDR3 reads CASSLVAGAEAFF. For the CDR3, the DNA is TGTGCCAGCAGCTTAGTCGCGGGGGCTGAAGCTTTCTTT. The full variable domain, its missing parts supplied by reference TRBV5-1 and TRBJ1-1, is KAGVTQTPRYLIKTRGQQVTLSCSPISGHRSVSWYQQTPGQGLQFLFEYFSETQRNKGNFPGRFSGRQFSNSRSEMNVSTLELGDSALYLCASSLVAGAEAFFGQGTRLTVV.

This clonotype was counted only a few times. The V call is TRBV19, the J call TRBJ1-6; 7 positions match TRBD1. CDR1 and CDR2 from the germline V gene are LNHDA and SQIVND (reference sequence). The V and J ends lost 6 bases and 10 bases, in that order; junction bases with no gene match: 3. CDR3 length: 12 residues. The CDR3 spells CASRRQGSPLHF. The CDR3 coding sequence is TGTGCCAGTAGACGACAGGGCTCACCCCTCCACTTT.

J is TRBJ2-1 and V is TRBV30; D remains ambiguous. V lost 2 bases and J 8 bases, leaving 10 bases between the germline ends. Looked up from germline, CDR1 is GTSNPN and CDR2 is SVGIG (reference sequence). This CDR3 comprises 12 residues. CDR3: CAWSSGTDEQFF. DNA for the CDR3: TGTGCCTGGAGTTCTGGAACAGATGAGCAGTTCTTC.

The chain links TRBV7-2 to TRBJ2-7; D remains ambiguous. This CDR3 region has 15 residues. Germline lookup yields CDR1 SGHTA and CDR2 FQGNSA. V lost 4 bases and J 0 bases, leaving 13 bases between the germline ends. The CDR3 protein is CASSSTVLFSYEQYF. The CDR3 nucleotides are TGTGCCAGCAGCTCGACGGTACTATTCTCCTACGAGCAGTACTTC.

The chain couples TRBV20-1 to TRBJ2-7; 7 nucleotides align to TRBD1. Germline V gene sequence: CDR1 DFQATT, CDR2 SNEGSKA (reference sequence). V lost 3 bases and J lost 4; bases outside the gene matches: 6. The CDR3 extends over 13 amino acids. This CDR3 is CSASGNRGYEQYF. The CDR3 DNA is TGCAGTGCTAGTGGGAACAGGGGTTACGAGCAGTACTTC.